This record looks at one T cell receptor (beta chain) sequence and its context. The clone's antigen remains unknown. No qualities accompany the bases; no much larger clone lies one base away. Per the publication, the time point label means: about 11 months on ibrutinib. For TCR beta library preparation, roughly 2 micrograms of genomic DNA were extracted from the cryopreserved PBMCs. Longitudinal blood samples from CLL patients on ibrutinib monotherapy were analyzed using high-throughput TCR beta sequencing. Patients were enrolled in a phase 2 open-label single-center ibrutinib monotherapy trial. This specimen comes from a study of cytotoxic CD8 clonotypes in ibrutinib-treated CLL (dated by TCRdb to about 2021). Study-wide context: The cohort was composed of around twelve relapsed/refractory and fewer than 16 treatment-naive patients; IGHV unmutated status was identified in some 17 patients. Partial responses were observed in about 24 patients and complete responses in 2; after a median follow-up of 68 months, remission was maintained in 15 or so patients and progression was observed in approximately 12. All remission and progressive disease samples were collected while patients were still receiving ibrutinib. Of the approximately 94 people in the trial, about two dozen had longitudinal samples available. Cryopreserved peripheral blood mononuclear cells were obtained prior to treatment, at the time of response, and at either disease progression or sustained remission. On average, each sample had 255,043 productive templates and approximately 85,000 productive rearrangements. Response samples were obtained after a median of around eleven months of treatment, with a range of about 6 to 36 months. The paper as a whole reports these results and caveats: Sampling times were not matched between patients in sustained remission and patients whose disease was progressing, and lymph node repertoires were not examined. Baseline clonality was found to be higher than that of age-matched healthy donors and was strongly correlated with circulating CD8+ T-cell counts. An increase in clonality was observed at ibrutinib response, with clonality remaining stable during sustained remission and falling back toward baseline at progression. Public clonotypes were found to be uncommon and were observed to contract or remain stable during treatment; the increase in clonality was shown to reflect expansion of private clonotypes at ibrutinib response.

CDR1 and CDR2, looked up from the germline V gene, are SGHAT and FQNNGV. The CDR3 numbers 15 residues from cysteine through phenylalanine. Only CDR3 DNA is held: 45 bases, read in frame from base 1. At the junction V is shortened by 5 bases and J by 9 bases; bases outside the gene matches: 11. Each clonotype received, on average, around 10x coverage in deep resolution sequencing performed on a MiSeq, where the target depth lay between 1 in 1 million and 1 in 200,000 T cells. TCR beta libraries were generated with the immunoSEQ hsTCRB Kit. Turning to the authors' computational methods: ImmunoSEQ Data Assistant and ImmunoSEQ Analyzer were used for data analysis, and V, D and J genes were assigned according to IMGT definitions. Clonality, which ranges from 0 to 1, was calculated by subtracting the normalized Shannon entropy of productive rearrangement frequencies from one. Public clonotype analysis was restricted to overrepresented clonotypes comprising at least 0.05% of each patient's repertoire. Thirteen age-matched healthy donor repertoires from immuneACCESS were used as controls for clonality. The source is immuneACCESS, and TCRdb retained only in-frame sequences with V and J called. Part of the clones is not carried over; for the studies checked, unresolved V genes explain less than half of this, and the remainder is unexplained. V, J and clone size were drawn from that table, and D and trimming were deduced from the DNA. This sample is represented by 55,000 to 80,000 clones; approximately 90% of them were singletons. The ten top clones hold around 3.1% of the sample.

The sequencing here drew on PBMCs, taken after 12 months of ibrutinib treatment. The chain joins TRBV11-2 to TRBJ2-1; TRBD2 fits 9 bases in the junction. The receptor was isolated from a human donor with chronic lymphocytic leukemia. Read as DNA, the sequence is TGTGCCAGCAGCCGCAGGCGGGAGGGCCTCAGTGAGCAGTTCTTC. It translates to CASSRRREGLSEQFF.